These 22 T cell receptor beta chains were sequenced from one sample in a study of tumor-infiltrating lymphocytes in oesophageal squamous cell carcinoma. One entry per CDR3 protein, called by TCRdb with MiXCR from the PCR reads. This table has 15,000 to 20,000 distinct CDR3 sequences, 40% to 55% appearing once. The sample consisted of esophageal tumor tissue. Receptors originate from a male donor with esophageal squamous cell carcinoma.

Worth noting for this clonotype: The CDR3 end shows no conserved phenylalanine or tryptophan, and so a read error is likely. No DNA is shown, since the ends of the CDR3 on it are uncertain; the CDR3 is the one TCRdb lists. V usage is TRBV7-6 and J usage is TRBJ2-7; the D segment call TRBD1 is taken from the table without a DNA check. The CDR3 spans 17 residues, counting both ends. Germline V gives CDR1 SGHVS, CDR2 FNYEAQ. CDR3 region: CASSLSGGLNYGYTFGS.

This chain joins TRBV7-3 and TRBJ1-2, with D perhaps matching TRBD1 (5 bases). The DNA end lines up better with TRBJ2-7; the J call may be wrong. CDR3 length: 12 residues. Per the germline V gene, CDR1 is SGHTA and CDR2 is FQGTGA. CDR3: CASSSYTGEQYF. CDR3 sequence (DNA): TGTGCCAGCAGCTCGTACACAGGAGAGCAGTACTTC.

Of note for this clonotype: Compared with germline, one end of the junction differs, possibly owing to a read error. The chain employs TRBV10-3 and TRBJ2-1, with TRBD2 matching over 8 bases. The CDR3 length is 18 residues. The germline gives CDR1 ENHRY, CDR2 SYGVKD. The CDR3 DNA reads TGTGCCACCAGTTGGCGTATGAGTAGCGGGACGTCCTACAATGAGCAGTTCTTC. Protein product: CATSWRMSSGTSYNEQFF.

This clonotype was counted a single time. The genes are TRBV20-1 and TRBJ1-4, with D tentatively TRBD1 (6 bases). This CDR3 is 13 amino acids long. The germline CDR1 and CDR2 sequences are DFQATT and SNEGSKA (reference sequence). Trimming shortened V by 5 bases and J by 8 bases, and 15 bases separated the two germline ends. This CDR3 is CSASGEGDEKLFF. The CDR3, as DNA: TGCAGTGCTTCCGGAGAGGGGGACGAAAAACTGTTTTTT.

In its sample, this clonotype was seen a few times. This chain joins TRBV7-6 and TRBJ2-1; TRBD1 aligns across 8 bases. This CDR3 contains 16 residues. V shed 1 base and J 7 bases; nucleotides not matched to a gene: 9. Looked up from germline, CDR1 is SGHVS and CDR2 is FNYEAQ. The CDR3 nucleotides read TGTGCCAGCAGCTTAGTGGATTCAGGGGGCTATAATGAGCAGTTCTTC. Amino acid sequence: CASSLVDSGGYNEQFF.

This clonotype was detected many times. This may come from a read error, since a much larger clone is one base off. The J gene is TRBJ2-1, the V gene TRBV6-1; 9 positions match TRBD2. The assigned J gene may be wrong: the sequence end matches TRBJ2-7 better. Germline V CDR1 and CDR2: MNHNS, SASEGT. The CDR3 runs 14 residues. CDR3 DNA: TGTGCCAGCACAGAAGCGGGGGGCTACAATGAGCAGTACTTC. As protein: CASTEAGGYNEQYF.

This clonotype was seen many times. In nucleotides, the CDR3 is TGTGCCAGCAGTTCATGGGGCCTAGCGGGAGCGGGCGAGCAGTACTTC. Translating gives CASSSWGLAGAGEQYF. The chain combines TRBV28 with TRBJ2-4; TRBD2 matches 10 bases. The assigned J gene may be wrong: the sequence end matches TRBJ2-7 better. The CDR3 extends over 16 amino acids. Looked up from germline, CDR1 is MDHEN and CDR2 is SYDVKM.

This clonotype was observed once. The chain employs TRBV6-5 and TRBJ2-5; 9 bases are a match to TRBD1. Germline V gene sequence: CDR1 MNHEY, CDR2 SVGAGI. This CDR3 is built from 14 residues. V shed 7 bases, J shed 7 bases, and the junction held 10 bases outside the gene matches. The CDR3 region is CASNSGTGFWTQYF. Written as DNA, the CDR3 is TGTGCCAGCAATTCCGGGACAGGGTTCTGGACCCAGTACTTC.

In its sample, this clonotype was seen a few times. In DNA form, the CDR3 reads TGTGCCAGCAGACTCGACGGAGGAACTGAAGCTTTCTTT. As protein: CASRLDGGTEAFF. The chain recombines TRBV6-6 with TRBJ1-1; D gene ambiguous. The CDR3 covers 13 residues. The V end was cut by 6 bases, the J end by 5 bases, with 13 bases between. Germline loops: CDR1 MNHNY, CDR2 SVGAGI (reference sequence).

This clonotype has ten or more counts. The J gene is TRBJ2-7, the V gene TRBV7-9; 9 nucleotides line up with TRBD1. This CDR3 has 17 residues. Germline V lookup: CDR1 SEHNR, CDR2 FQNEAQ (reference sequence). V lost 2 bases, J lost 2 bases, and 10 bases stayed unmatched. The CDR3, as DNA: TGTGCCAGCAGCTTAATGTCGGGACAGGGACCAGCCTACGAGCAGTACTTC. It specifies CASSLMSGQGPAYEQYF. Full variable domain (outside the CDR3, taken from reference TRBV7-9 and TRBJ2-7): DTGVSQNPRHKITKRGQNVTFRCDPISEHNRLYWYRQTLGQGPEFLTYFQNEAQLEKSRLLSDRFSAERPKGSFSTLEIQRTEQGDSAMYLCASSLMSGQGPAYEQYFGPGTRLTVT.

Within the sample, this clonotype is medium-sized (0.01 to 0.1%). This chain connects TRBV28 to TRBJ2-1; D is perhaps TRBD1 (6 bases). CDR3 length: 15 residues. Germline V gives CDR1 MDHEN, CDR2 SYDVKM. V was cut by 2 bases and J by 8 bases, with 16 bases left in between. CDR3: CASSLNPGTSDEQFF. CDR3 DNA sequence: TGTGCCAGCAGTTTAAACCCGGGGACAAGTGATGAGCAGTTCTTC.

This clonotype was found many times. The chain uses TRBV18 and TRBJ2-7; 7 nucleotides match TRBD1. The germline gives CDR1 KGHSH, CDR2 LQKENI. The J segment lost 1 base and the V segment lost 4 bases, leaving 4 bases of the junction unmatched. The CDR3 has 14 amino acids. The CDR3, as DNA: TGTGCCAGCTCACGACCGGGACAGTCCTACGAGCAGTACTTC. This codes for CASSRPGQSYEQYF.

This clonotype was observed at least ten times. The J gene is TRBJ2-2, the V gene TRBV19, with TRBD2 identical over 12 bases. Germline V lookup: CDR1 LNHDA, CDR2 SQIVND (reference sequence). This CDR3 is 15 amino acids long. The junction had 5 bases not matched to a gene; V was cut back by 7 bases and J by 5 bases. CDR3 sequence: CASTTSGSRTGELFF. The CDR3 nucleotides are TGTGCCAGTACGACTAGCGGGAGTCGTACCGGGGAGCTGTTTTTT. Filled out from reference TRBV19 and TRBJ2-2, the complete variable domain reads DGGITQSPKYLFRKEGQNVTLSCEQNLNHDAMYWYRQDPGQGLRLIYYSQIVNDFQKGDIAEGYSVSREKKESFPLTVTSAQKNPTAFYLCASTTSGSRTGELFFGEGSRLTVL.

At least ten counts were recorded for this clonotype. The genes are TRBV5-1 and TRBJ2-3; TRBD2 aligns across 10 bases. CDR1 SGHRS and CDR2 YFSETQ come from the germline V gene. CDR3 size: 15 residues. V was clipped by 7 bases and J by 2 bases; unmatched bases: 7. In DNA form, the CDR3 reads TGCGCCAGCGAAATAGCGGGAGGATTCACAGATACGCAGTATTTT. Encoded protein: CASEIAGGFTDTQYF.

This clonotype has a count of ten or more. The CDR3 here is CASSLGTSGTTGELFF. CDR3 coding DNA: TGCGCCAGCAGCTTGGGAACTAGCGGGACAACCGGGGAGCTGTTTTTT. V gene TRBV5-1 combines with J gene TRBJ2-2, with 10 bases matching TRBD2. V gave up 0 bases and J gave up 5 bases; unmatched junction bases: 4. Germline lookup yields CDR1 SGHRS and CDR2 YFSETQ. The CDR3 has 16 residues.

With regard to this clonotype: A much more abundant neighbour one base away suggests this may be a read error. The rearrangement uses TRBV11-3 and TRBJ2-1, with 9 bases aligning to TRBD1. With the DNA end fitting TRBJ2-7 better, the J assignment may be wrong. This CDR3 contains 16 residues. Germline loops: CDR1 SGHNT, CDR2 YENEEA. Here the CDR3 reads CASSPRQGQGYNEQYF. The CDR3 nucleotides are TGTGCCAGCAGCCCGCGACAGGGACAGGGATACAATGAGCAGTACTTC.

Written as DNA, the CDR3 is TGTGCCAGCAGCTTACGTCAGGGCGAAGGAAAACTGTTTTTT. This sequence encodes CASSLRQGEGKLFF. This chain connects TRBV7-2 to TRBJ1-4; possibly TRBD1 for D (5 bases). Germline V CDR1 and CDR2: SGHTA, FQGNSA. Between the trimmed V and J ends, which lost 2 bases and 10 bases, there was a span of 14 bases. This CDR3 comprises 14 residues.

This clonotype is medium-sized within its sample. This may come from a read error, since a much larger clone is one base off. The rearrangement links TRBV7-2 to TRBJ2-7; 9 bases are a match to TRBD2. CDR1 is SGHTA, CDR2 FQGNSA, per germline. The CDR3 consists of 15 residues. J gave up 7 bases and V 4 bases, and 11 bases lay outside the gene matches. The CDR3 region has the DNA TGTGCCAGCAGCTCCGTAGCGGGGGATTACAATGAGCAGTACTTC. Amino acid sequence: CASSSVAGDYNEQYF.

This sequence joins TRBV28 and TRBJ2-1; D is undetermined. The J call may be wrong; the DNA end is better matched by TRBJ2-7. The CDR3 sequence is 14 residues long. Germline CDR1 is MDHEN and CDR2 is SYDVKM. CDR3 sequence reads: CASSLGQPPYEQYF. CDR3 sequence (DNA): TGTGCCAGCAGTTTGGGTCAACCTCCCTACGAGCAGTACTTC.

V gene TRBV10-3 combines with J gene TRBJ1-5; maybe TRBD1 (6 bases). Between the trimmed V and J ends, which lost 3 bases and 6 bases, there was a span of 12 bases. The length of the CDR3 is 14 residues. Germline V gene data show CDR1 as ENHRY and CDR2 as SYGVKD. The CDR3 loop is CAISEGEGGQPQHF. The CDR3 DNA reads as TGTGCCATCAGTGAAGGGGAGGGGGGTCAGCCCCAGCATTTT.

The table lists this clonotype with many counts. The chain has TRBV6-1 and TRBJ2-5; 8 nucleotides match TRBD2. The CDR3 sequence is 15 residues long. Unmatched junction bases numbered 9, after V lost 4 bases and J lost 5 bases. Per the germline V gene, CDR1 is MNHNS and CDR2 is SASEGT. CDR3 loop: CASSAGGAGSETQYF. CDR3 nucleotide sequence: TGTGCCAGCAGTGCCGGGGGGGCCGGGTCGGAGACCCAGTACTTC.

The chain has TRBV7-4 and TRBJ2-3; the D gene is possibly TRBD2 (5 bases). Deletions cut 4 bases from V and 6 bases from J, with 20 bases between. Germline assignment: CDR1 SGHVT and CDR2 SQSDAQ. The CDR3 runs 16 residues. The CDR3 loop reads CASSSWTPRSLDTQYF. As DNA, the CDR3 is TGTGCCAGCAGCTCGTGGACTCCACGATCACTGGATACGCAGTATTTT.